This T cell receptor (beta chain) was recorded in a study of blood T cells in healthy people across ages. Findings and limits, study-wide: Fewer expanded clones and more diversity marked long-lived versus aged donors.

As regards this clonotype: Antigen specificity is unknown.

Every sample gave at least 5 micrograms of total RNA when it was extracted. It was with a sample-barcoded 5' primer and a J-beta primer mix that a second PCR of roughly 6 to 12 cycles was run. A template-switch adaptor containing 12 random nucleotides labeled each cDNA molecule. TCRdb independently ran MiXCR on the 5' RACE reads; one entry per CDR3 protein. Here the sample spans some 1.8 million distinct CDR3 sequences, 35% to 50% being singletons. Trimming removed 5 bases from V and 5 bases from J; junction bases left unmatched: 10. Germline V gene data show CDR1 as DFQATT and CDR2 as SNEGSKA (reference sequence). CDR3 length: 16 residues.

V and J are TRBV20-1 and TRBJ2-3; TRBD2 matches at 13 bases. The sequenced material came from blood. This sequence originates from a human donor in good health. CDR3 DNA sequence: TGCAGTGCTGGACCGGGACTAGCGGGGAGTGGAGATACGCAGTATTTT. It is translated as CSAGPGLAGSGDTQYF.